The 21 T cell receptor beta chains below were found in one sample sequenced in a study of blood T cell repertoires in COVID-19. This table comes from immunoSEQ multiplex PCR, and its TCRdb copy is limited to in-frame clones, with some not included. Found here are about 130,000 clones, roughly nine tenths of them singletons; the top ten hold approximately 2%. The sequencing input was peripheral blood. The source is a man aged 50 or older with COVID-19, enrolled during active disease.

This clone has just one count. The chain couples TRBV4-3 to TRBJ2-2; TRBD1 is a possible D gene (5 bases). With 1 base removed from V and 0 bases from J, the gap between germline ends came to 18 bases. CDR3 length: 19 residues. Looked up from germline, CDR1 is LGHNA and CDR2 is YSLEER. CDR3 DNA: TGCGCCAGCAGCCAAGGGGGCTCAGGGTCATATGCGAACACCGGGGAGCTGTTTTTT. It yields the protein CASSQGGSGSYANTGELFF.

The gene calls are TRBV10-3 and TRBJ2-1, with 7 bases lining up with TRBD2. The CDR3 has 15 amino acids. Germline loops: CDR1 ENHRY, CDR2 SYGVKD. Germline trimming cut 3 bases from V and 8 bases from J; bases unmatched to any gene: 10. Written as DNA, the CDR3 is TGTGCCATCAGTGATATAGGACTAGGTTTAGATGAGCAGTTCTTC. Encoded protein: CAISDIGLGLDEQFF.

The V and J genes are TRBV6-6 and TRBJ1-5; 11 bases match TRBD1. This CDR3 is built from 15 residues. Germline V CDR1 and CDR2: MNHNY, SVGAGI (reference sequence). Trimming at V came to 6 bases and at J to 7 bases, leaving 8 bases not matched to a gene. In nucleotides, the CDR3 is TGTGCCAGCAGGTACGGACAGGGGGCCGAACAGCCCCAGCATTTT. Translated, it gives CASRYGQGAEQPQHF.

The chain couples TRBV29-1 to TRBJ2-5; no firm D call. V lost 8 bases to trimming and J lost 6 bases, with 13 bases between them. There are 11 residues in the CDR3. The germline V gene encodes CDR1 SQVTM and CDR2 ANQGSEA. CDR3 in DNA: TGCAGCTGGGTGACTCCACAGACCCAGTACTTC. As protein: CSWVTPQTQYF.

This clone was observed a few times. The chain has TRBV12-2 and TRBJ1-5; whether TRBD1, the table's D call, matches the DNA was not checked. TRBV12-2 counts as a pseudogene. The CDR3 is 17 residues long. The CDR3 loop is CASRLVRTGLSNQPQHF. The CDR3 DNA reads TGTGCAAGTCGCTTAGTCCGGACAGGGCTTAGCAATCAGCCCCAGCATTTT.

V gene TRBV12-5 combines with J gene TRBJ2-1; D might be TRBD2 (6 bases). The CDR3 extends over 14 amino acids. Germline V gene lookup returns CDR1 LGHNT and CDR2 FRNRAP. Trimming took off 1 base at V and 9 bases at J, with 13 bases between the two ends. CDR3 sequence (DNA): TGTGCTAGTGGTTTGGGGCGGGAATCGGGTGAGCAGTTCTTC. Its translation: CASGLGRESGEQFF.

The V gene is TRBV21-1, the J gene TRBJ1-4. TRBV21-1 represents a pseudogene. CDR3 length equals 15 residues. This CDR3 is CASSKGLQSNEKLFF. The CDR3 DNA follows: TGTGCCAGCAGCAAAGGACTCCAGTCTAATGAAAAACTGTTTTTT.

The CDR3 DNA is TGTGCCACCAGTACCACAGGGGTTGGGGAGCTGTTTTTT. This translates into CATSTTGVGELFF. V usage is TRBV24-1 and J usage is TRBJ2-2, with 7 bases aligning to TRBD1. This CDR3 contains 13 residues. V was clipped by 6 bases and J by 8 bases; unmatched bases: 5. Germline CDR1 reads KGHDR; CDR2 reads SFDVKD.

The chain has TRBV7-8 and TRBJ2-6; D call uncertain. Germline V gene data show CDR1 as SGHVS and CDR2 as FQNEAQ. This CDR3 has 15 residues. Trimming removed 5 bases from V and 1 base from J, with 9 bases in between. CDR3: CASSRYVSGANVLTF. The DNA for the CDR3 is TGTGCCAGCAGCCGTTATGTTTCTGGGGCCAACGTCCTGACTTTC.

The chain couples TRBV20-1 to TRBJ1-1; D gene uncertain. There are 10 residues in the CDR3. V was cut by 6 bases and J by 3 bases, with 5 bases left in between. Germline assignment: CDR1 DFQATT and CDR2 SNEGSKA (reference sequence). The CDR3 is CSAGYTEAFF. DNA for the CDR3: TGCAGTGCCGGGTACACTGAAGCTTTCTTT.

V is TRBV30 and J is TRBJ1-4; D is unclear. V lost 2 bases and J 8 bases, leaving 15 bases between the germline ends. Germline values: CDR1 GTSNPN, CDR2 SVGIG (reference sequence). This CDR3 contains 14 residues. CDR3 in amino acids: CAWSPDSAGEKLFF. The CDR3 nucleotides read TGTGCCTGGAGTCCGGACTCCGCTGGGGAAAAACTGTTTTTT.

CDR3 region: CASSIGRNDEKLFF. CDR3 DNA: TGTGCCAGTAGTATAGGCAGGAACGATGAAAAACTGTTTTTT. The chain links TRBV19 to TRBJ1-4; D gene ambiguous. V was clipped by 1 base and J by 6 bases, with 9 bases between them. This CDR3 is 14 amino acids long. The germline V gene has CDR1 LNHDA and CDR2 SQIVND (reference sequence).

The V call is TRBV29-1, the J call TRBJ2-7, with 8 bases matching TRBD2. CDR1 SQVTM and CDR2 ANQGSEA come from the germline V gene. The CDR3 is 12 residues long. After removal of 4 bases from V and 5 bases from J, the junction contained 4 bases not matched to a gene. CDR3 bases: TGCAGCGTTGGCGGGAGGAGCCACGAGCAGTACTTC. The encoded protein is CSVGGRSHEQYF.

The chain uses TRBV18 and TRBJ2-3; 7 bases fit TRBD1. CDR1 is KGHSH and CDR2 is LQKENI in the germline V gene. V lost 3 bases and J lost 2; bases outside the gene matches: 5. There are 15 residues in the CDR3. In DNA, the CDR3 is TGTGCCAGCTCACCTTGGACAGGTGCCACAGATACGCAGTATTTT. Encoded protein: CASSPWTGATDTQYF.

The CDR3 reads CASSRSGTGVGGYTF. The CDR3 DNA reads as TGTGCCAGCAGCAGATCCGGGACAGGGGTGGGTGGCTACACCTTC. This sequence joins TRBV3-1 (or the pseudogene TRBV3-2) and TRBJ1-2; 10 nucleotides agree with TRBD1. Germline CDR1 LGHDT, CDR2 YNNKEL (reference sequence). The CDR3 is 15 amino acids. V gave up 5 bases and J gave up 7 bases; unmatched junction bases: 10.

The chain links TRBV7-2 to TRBJ2-3; 7 positions match TRBD2. This CDR3 has 15 residues. V lost 5 bases, J lost 4 bases, and 9 bases stayed unmatched. Germline assignment: CDR1 SGHTA and CDR2 FQGNSA. The CDR3 sequence is CASSLGGRVADTQYF. CDR3 sequence (DNA): TGTGCCAGCAGCCTTGGTGGGAGGGTCGCAGATACGCAGTATTTT.

The chain employs TRBV5-1 and TRBJ1-5, with 7 bases lining up with TRBD1. The CDR3 consists of 15 residues. CDR1 and CDR2 from the germline V gene are SGHRS and YFSETQ. The junction had 4 bases not matched to a gene; V was cut back by 0 bases and J by 4 bases. The CDR3 nucleotides are TGCGCCAGCAGCTTGGACGGACAGGAGAATCAGCCCCAGCATTTT. This gives the protein CASSLDGQENQPQHF.

This clone has more than one count but fewer than ten. The chain employs TRBV2 and TRBJ2-2, with TRBD1 matching over 8 bases. There are 15 residues in the CDR3. Germline trimming cut 4 bases from V and 4 bases from J; bases unmatched to any gene: 5. Germline CDR1 SNHLY, CDR2 FYNNEI. The CDR3 nucleotides are TGTGCCAGCAGTGGACAGGGGCGAGGCACCGGGGAGCTGTTTTTT. Encoded protein: CASSGQGRGTGELFF.

The rearrangement links TRBV7-3 to TRBJ2-5, with D possibly being TRBD1 (6 bases). V lost 5 bases and J 0 bases, leaving 13 bases between the germline ends. This CDR3 is 15 amino acids long. In germline, CDR1 is SGHTA, CDR2 FQGTGA. The CDR3 protein is CASSLGTKYQETQYF. The CDR3 DNA reads TGTGCCAGCAGCCTAGGGACAAAGTACCAAGAGACCCAGTACTTC.

The chain has TRBV12-3 or TRBV12-4 and TRBJ1-1; D is uncertain. The CDR3 is 11 amino acids. V lost 2 bases to trimming and J lost 8 bases, with 6 bases between them. This CDR3 is CASSLLGEAFF. DNA of the CDR3: TGTGCCAGCAGTTTACTGGGCGAAGCTTTCTTT.

This chain links TRBV28 with TRBJ2-7; 7 bases are a match to TRBD2. The CDR3 runs to 15 residues. Germline CDR1 MDHEN, CDR2 SYDVKM. Losses at the gene ends were 4 bases for V and 4 bases for J; bases not matched to a gene: 10. The CDR3 protein is CASSSPGGSLYEQYF. The CDR3 nucleotides read TGTGCCAGCAGTTCTCCCGGCGGGAGTTTGTACGAGCAGTACTTC.